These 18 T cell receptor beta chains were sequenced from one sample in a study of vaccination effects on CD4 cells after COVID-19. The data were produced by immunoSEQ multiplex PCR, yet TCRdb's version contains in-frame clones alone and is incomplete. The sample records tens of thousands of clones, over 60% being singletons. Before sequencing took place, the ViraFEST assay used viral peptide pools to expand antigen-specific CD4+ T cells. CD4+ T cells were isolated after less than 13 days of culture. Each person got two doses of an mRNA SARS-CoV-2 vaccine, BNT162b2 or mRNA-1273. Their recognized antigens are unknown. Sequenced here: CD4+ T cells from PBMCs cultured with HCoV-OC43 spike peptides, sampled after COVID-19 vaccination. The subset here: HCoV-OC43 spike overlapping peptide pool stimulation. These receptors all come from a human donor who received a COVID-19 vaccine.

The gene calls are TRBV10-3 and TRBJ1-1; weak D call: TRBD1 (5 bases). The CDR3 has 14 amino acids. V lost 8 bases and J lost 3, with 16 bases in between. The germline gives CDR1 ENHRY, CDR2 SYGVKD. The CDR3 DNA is TGTGCCATCGGGGCGCGCTCGAAGGACACTGAAGCTTTCTTT. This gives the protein CAIGARSKDTEAFF.

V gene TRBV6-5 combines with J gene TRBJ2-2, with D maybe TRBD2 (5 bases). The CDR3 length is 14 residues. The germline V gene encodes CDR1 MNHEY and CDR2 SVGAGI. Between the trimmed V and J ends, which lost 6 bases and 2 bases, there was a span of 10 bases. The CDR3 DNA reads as TGTGCCAGCAGCGCCGGGATCAACACCGGGGAGCTGTTTTTT. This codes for CASSAGINTGELFF.

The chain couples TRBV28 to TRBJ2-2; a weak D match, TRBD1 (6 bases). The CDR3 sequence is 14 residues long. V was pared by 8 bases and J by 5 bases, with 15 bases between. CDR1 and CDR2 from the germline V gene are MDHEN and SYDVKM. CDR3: CASGKAGATGELFF. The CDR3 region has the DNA TGTGCCAGCGGGAAGGCAGGGGCGACCGGGGAGCTGTTTTTT.

The CDR3 reads CASTGSSSYNSPLHF. The CDR3 bases are TGTGCCAGCACGGGATCAAGCTCCTATAATTCACCCCTCCACTTT. J is TRBJ1-6 and V is TRBV2; D gene uncertain. CDR1 SNHLY and CDR2 FYNNEI come from the germline V gene. The length of the CDR3 is 15 residues. V was shortened by 7 bases and J by 0 bases, with 10 bases between the two germline ends.

The CDR3 region is CASGSYYPGQRSYGYTF. CDR3 coding DNA: TGTGCTAGTGGTTCCTACTACCCAGGACAGAGGAGCTATGGCTACACCTTC. J is TRBJ1-2 and V is TRBV12-5, with D possibly TRBD1 on 6 matching bases. The CDR3 extends over 17 amino acids. CDR1 LGHNT and CDR2 FRNRAP come from the germline V gene. Trimming stripped 4 bases from V and 4 bases from J, with 22 bases between.

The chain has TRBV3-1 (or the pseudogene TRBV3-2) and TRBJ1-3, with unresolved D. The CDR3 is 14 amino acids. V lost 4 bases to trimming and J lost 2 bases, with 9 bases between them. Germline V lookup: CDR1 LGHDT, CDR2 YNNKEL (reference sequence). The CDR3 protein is CASSLTEAGNTIYF. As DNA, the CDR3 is TGTGCCAGCAGCCTGACGGAGGCTGGAAACACCATATATTTT.

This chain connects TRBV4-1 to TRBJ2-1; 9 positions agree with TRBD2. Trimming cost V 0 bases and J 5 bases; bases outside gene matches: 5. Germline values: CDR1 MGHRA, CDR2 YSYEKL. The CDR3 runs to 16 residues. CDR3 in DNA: TGCGCCAGCAGCCAAGAAAGCGGGGGGCGTCACAATGAGCAGTTCTTC. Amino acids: CASSQESGGRHNEQFF.

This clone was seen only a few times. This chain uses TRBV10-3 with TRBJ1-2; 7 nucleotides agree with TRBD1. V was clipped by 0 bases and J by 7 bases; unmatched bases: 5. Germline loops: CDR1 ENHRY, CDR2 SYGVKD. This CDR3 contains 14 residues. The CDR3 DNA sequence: TGTGCCATCAGTGAGTCTACAGGGGCGGGTGGCTACACCTTC. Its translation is CAISESTGAGGYTF.

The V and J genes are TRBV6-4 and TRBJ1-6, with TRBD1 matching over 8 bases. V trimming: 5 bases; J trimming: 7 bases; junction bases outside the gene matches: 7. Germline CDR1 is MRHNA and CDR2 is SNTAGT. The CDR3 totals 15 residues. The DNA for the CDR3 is TGTGCCAGCAGTCCCGGGACAGGAGAGAATTCACCCCTCCACTTT. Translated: CASSPGTGENSPLHF.

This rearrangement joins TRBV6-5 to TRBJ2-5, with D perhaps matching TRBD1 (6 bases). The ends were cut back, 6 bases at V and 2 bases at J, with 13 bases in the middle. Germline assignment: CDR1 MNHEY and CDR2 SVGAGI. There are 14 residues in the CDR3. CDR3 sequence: CASRAGQRQETQYF. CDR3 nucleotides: TGTGCCAGCAGAGCCGGACAGAGACAAGAGACCCAGTACTTC.

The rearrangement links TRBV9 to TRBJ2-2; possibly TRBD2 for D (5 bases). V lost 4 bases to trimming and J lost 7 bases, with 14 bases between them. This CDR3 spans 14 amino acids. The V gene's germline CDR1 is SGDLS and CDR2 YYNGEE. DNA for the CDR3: TGTGCCAGCAGCCCAATTCGGGCGGGCGGGGAGCTGTTTTTT. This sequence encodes CASSPIRAGGELFF.

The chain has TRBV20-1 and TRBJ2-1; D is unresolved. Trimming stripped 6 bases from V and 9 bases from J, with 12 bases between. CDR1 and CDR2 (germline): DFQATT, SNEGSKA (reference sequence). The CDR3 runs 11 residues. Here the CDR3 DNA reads TGCAGTGCGGAAAGGAGTCGTGAGCAGTTCTTC. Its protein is CSAERSREQFF.

The CDR3 sequence is CASSDFGRDGLAFF. The CDR3 DNA reads as TGTGCCAGCAGTGATTTTGGCAGGGATGGGTTGGCTTTCTTT. This chain uses TRBV25-1 with TRBJ1-1; tentatively, D is TRBD1 (5 bases). The CDR3 sequence is 14 residues long. In germline, CDR1 is MGHDK, CDR2 SYGVNS. V lost 3 bases and J lost 11, with 19 bases in between.

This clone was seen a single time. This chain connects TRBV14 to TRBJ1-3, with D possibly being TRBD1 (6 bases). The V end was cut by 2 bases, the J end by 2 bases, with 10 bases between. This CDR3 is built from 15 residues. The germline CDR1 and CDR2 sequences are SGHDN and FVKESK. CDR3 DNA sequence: TGTGCCAGCAGCCAAACACAGGGTCCTGGAAACACCATATATTTT. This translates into CASSQTQGPGNTIYF.

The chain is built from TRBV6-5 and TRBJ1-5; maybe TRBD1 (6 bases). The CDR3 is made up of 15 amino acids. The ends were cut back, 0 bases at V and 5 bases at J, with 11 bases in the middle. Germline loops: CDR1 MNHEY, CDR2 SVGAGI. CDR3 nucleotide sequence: TGTGCCAGCAGTTACTCTCGGGCAGGGGATCAGCCCCAGCATTTT. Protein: CASSYSRAGDQPQHF.

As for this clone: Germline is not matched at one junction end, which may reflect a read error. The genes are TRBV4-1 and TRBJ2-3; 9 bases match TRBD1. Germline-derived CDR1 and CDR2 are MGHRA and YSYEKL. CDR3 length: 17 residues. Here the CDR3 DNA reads TGCGCCAGCAGGCAAGGGCCTGGACAGGGGAGTGCAGATACGCAGTATTTT. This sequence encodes CASRQGPGQGSADTQYF.

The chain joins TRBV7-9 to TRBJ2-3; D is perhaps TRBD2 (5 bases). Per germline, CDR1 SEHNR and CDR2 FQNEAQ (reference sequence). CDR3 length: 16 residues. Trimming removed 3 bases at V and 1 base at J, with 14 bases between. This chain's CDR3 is CASSFPLDGGTDTQYF. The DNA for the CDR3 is TGTGCCAGCAGCTTCCCCCTGGACGGGGGCACAGATACGCAGTATTTT.

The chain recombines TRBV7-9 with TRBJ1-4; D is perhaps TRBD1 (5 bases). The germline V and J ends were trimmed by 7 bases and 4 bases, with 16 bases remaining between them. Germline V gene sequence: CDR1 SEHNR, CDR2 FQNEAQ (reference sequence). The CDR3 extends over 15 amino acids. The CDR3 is CASKPLGTINEKLFF. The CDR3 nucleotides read TGTGCCAGCAAGCCGTTGGGGACGATTAATGAAAAACTGTTTTTT.